This TCR beta chain was documented in a study of T cells after yellow fever vaccination. TCRdb itself ran the 5' RACE reads through MiXCR, one entry per CDR3 protein. The sample lists over 85,000 distinct CDR3 sequences; under 9% were seen once. This clonotype was seen a handful of times. The sequence derives from a man younger than 30 who received the YFV17D yellow fever vaccine. The source was CD8+ T cells not binding an NS4B(214-222) dextramer, sorted from PBMCs, collected roughly 15 days after the first yellow fever vaccination.

CDR3 in DNA: TGTGCCAGCAGCTCGGGCGTCAGTCAAAGTTCCTACAATGAGCAGTTCTTC. This codes for CASSSGVSQSSYNEQFF. The chain joins TRBV13 to TRBJ2-1; D is uncertain. The CDR3 has 17 amino acids. Trimming removed 4 bases at V and 1 base at J, with 17 bases between. Germline values: CDR1 PRHDT, CDR2 FYEKMQ (reference sequence).